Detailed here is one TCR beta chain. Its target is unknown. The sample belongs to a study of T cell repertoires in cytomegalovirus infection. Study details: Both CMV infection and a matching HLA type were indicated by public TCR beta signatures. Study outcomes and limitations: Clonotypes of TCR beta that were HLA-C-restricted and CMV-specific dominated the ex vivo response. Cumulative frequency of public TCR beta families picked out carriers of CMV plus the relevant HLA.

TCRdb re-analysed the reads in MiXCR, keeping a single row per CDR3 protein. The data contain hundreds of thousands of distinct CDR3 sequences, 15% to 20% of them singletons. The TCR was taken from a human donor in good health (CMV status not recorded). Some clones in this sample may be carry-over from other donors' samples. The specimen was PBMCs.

In nucleotides, the CDR3 is TGCGCCAGCAGCATGCTGGGGTCGGGGACCCAGTACTTC. Amino acid sequence: CASSMLGSGTQYF. This rearrangement joins TRBV4-1 to TRBJ2-5, with D unclear. Trimming pared 5 bases from V and 7 bases from J, leaving 14 bases between. The germline CDR1 and CDR2 sequences are MGHRA and YSYEKL. The CDR3 contains 13 residues.